These 19 T cell receptor beta chains originate from one sample sequenced in a study of blood T cell repertoires in COVID-19. The protocol was immunoSEQ multiplex PCR, while the TCRdb copy is restricted to in-frame clones and leaves out a portion. The data contain some 120,000 clones, around nine tenths of them singletons. Input material: peripheral blood. The receptor set was obtained from a man aged 40-50 years with acute or convalescent COVID-19.

V and J are TRBV9 and TRBJ2-1, with 10 bases lining up with TRBD2. Unmatched junction bases numbered 2, after V lost 0 bases and J lost 2 bases. CDR1 is SGDLS and CDR2 is YYNGEE in the germline V gene. There are 16 residues in the CDR3. CDR3 protein: CASSVDSGGTYNEQFF. For the CDR3, the DNA is TGTGCCAGCAGCGTAGATAGCGGGGGGACCTACAATGAGCAGTTCTTC.

This clone appeared once. The chain recombines TRBV14 with TRBJ2-3, with TRBD2 matching 14 bases. The V gene end was trimmed by 6 bases and the J gene end by 4 bases; junction bases not matched to a gene: 6. This CDR3 has 16 amino acids. Germline V lookup: CDR1 SGHDN, CDR2 FVKESK. The CDR3 nucleotides read TGTGCCAGCAGTCACAGGGGACTAGCGGGGGCAGATACGCAGTATTTT. This codes for CASSHRGLAGADTQYF.

As DNA, the CDR3 is TGCGCCAGCAGCTTCGGAGGAGGGGAGACCCAGTACTTC. Its protein product is CASSFGGGETQYF. The chain combines TRBV5-1 with TRBJ2-5; D may be TRBD2 (6 bases). The germline gives CDR1 SGHRS, CDR2 YFSETQ. Trimming removed 2 bases at V and 5 bases at J, with 10 bases between. CDR3 size: 13 residues. The full variable domain, in which reference TRBV5-1 and TRBJ2-5 provide the parts outside the CDR3, is KAGVTQTPRYLIKTRGQQVTLSCSPISGHRSVSWYQQTPGQGLQFLFEYFSETQRNKGNFPGRFSGRQFSNSRSEMNVSTLELGDSALYLCASSFGGGETQYFGPGTRLLVL.

This chain links TRBV19 with TRBJ1-6; TRBD1 agrees at 7 bases. The trim removed 7 bases at V and 8 bases at J, leaving 14 bases unmatched. CDR1 and CDR2 from the germline V gene are LNHDA and SQIVND (reference sequence). The CDR3 totals 16 residues. The CDR3 here is CASTKSIRQGDSPLHF. As DNA, the CDR3 is TGTGCCAGTACCAAATCAATACGACAGGGTGATTCACCCCTCCACTTT.

The genes are TRBV4-3 and TRBJ1-2; tentatively, D is TRBD1 (5 bases). This CDR3 is built from 15 residues. CDR1 is LGHNA and CDR2 is YSLEER in the germline V gene. V dropped 1 base and J dropped 6 bases, with 15 bases sitting between them. The CDR3 is CASSQGDRELNGYTF. The CDR3 nucleotides read TGCGCCAGCAGCCAAGGGGACCGGGAGCTTAATGGCTACACCTTC.

V gene TRBV6-6 combines with J gene TRBJ1-5; no clear D. The V and J ends lost 6 bases and 6 bases respectively, with 15 bases between them. Per the germline V gene, CDR1 is MNHNY and CDR2 is SVGAGI (reference sequence). CDR3 size: 14 residues. The CDR3 nucleotides read TGTGCCAGCAGCCTCGGGGTCGCGGGTCAGCCCCAGCATTTT. Translating gives CASSLGVAGQPQHF.

The chain couples TRBV30 to TRBJ2-5; 11 nucleotides match TRBD1. The trim removed 3 bases at V and 2 bases at J, leaving 2 bases unmatched. The CDR3 is 14 residues long. CDR1 is GTSNPN and CDR2 is SVGIG in the germline V gene (reference sequence). DNA of the CDR3: TGTGCCTGGAGCGGGACAGGGGGGCAAGAGACCCAGTACTTC. Its translation: CAWSGTGGQETQYF.

A few counts support this clone. The J gene is TRBJ1-5, the V gene TRBV18; weak D call: TRBD1 (5 bases). Trimming shortened V by 3 bases and J by 5 bases, and 11 bases separated the two germline ends. CDR1 and CDR2 (germline): KGHSH, LQKENI. The CDR3 length is 14 residues. CDR3 nucleotide sequence: TGTGCCAGCTCACCTCTGGCAGGGTATCAGCCCCAGCATTTT. Protein product: CASSPLAGYQPQHF.

J is TRBJ2-5 and V is TRBV7-3; the D gene is possibly TRBD1 (7 bases). The CDR3 has 14 residues. Germline CDR1 and CDR2: SGHTA and FQGTGA. V gave up 4 bases and J gave up 4 bases, with 13 bases separating them. CDR3: CASSSDRRGETQYF. CDR3 nucleotides: TGTGCCAGCAGCTCGGACAGGAGGGGAGAGACCCAGTACTTC.

The chain combines TRBV30 with TRBJ2-3, with 9 positions matching TRBD2. CDR3 size: 14 residues. CDR1 and CDR2 (germline): GTSNPN, SVGIG (reference sequence). V shed 0 bases, J shed 8 bases, and the junction held 6 bases outside the gene matches. The CDR3 DNA sequence: TGTGCCTGGAGTGTAGTTAGCGGGAGAAGTACGCAGTATTTT. It is translated as CAWSVVSGRSTQYF.

This clone was seen only once. The V and J genes are TRBV5-6 and TRBJ1-2, with D perhaps matching TRBD1 (5 bases). Trimming took off 0 bases at V and 7 bases at J, with 19 bases between the two ends. The CDR3 is 16 residues long. Germline V CDR1 and CDR2: SGHDT, YYEEEE. The CDR3 here is CASSLGVRGALSGYTF. Written as DNA, the CDR3 is TGTGCCAGCAGCTTGGGAGTGCGGGGCGCCTTGTCTGGCTACACCTTC.

The chain joins TRBV4-3 to TRBJ2-3, with D uncertain. Germline V CDR1 and CDR2: LGHNA, YSLEER. Deletions cut 8 bases from V and 0 bases from J, with 15 bases between. The CDR3 sequence is 15 residues long. As DNA, the CDR3 is TGCGCCAGCCTCCCCGTCTTAACTAGCACAGATACGCAGTATTTT. Translated, it gives CASLPVLTSTDTQYF.

This clone was seen just once. The chain links TRBV12-5 to TRBJ2-1, with D possibly matching TRBD1 (5 bases). Trimming removed 0 bases at V and 4 bases at J, with 13 bases between. Germline CDR1 and CDR2: LGHNT and FRNRAP. The CDR3 loop spans 16 amino acids. The CDR3 is CASGLVTAGSYNEQFF. In nucleotides, the CDR3 is TGTGCTAGTGGTTTGGTAACGGCAGGGTCTTACAATGAGCAGTTCTTC.

The chain recombines TRBV27 with TRBJ2-7; possible D gene TRBD1, 6 bases. The CDR3 runs to 15 residues. Trimming took 3 bases from V and 3 from J, leaving 15 bases between them. In germline, CDR1 is MNHEY, CDR2 SMNVEV (reference sequence). The CDR3 loop reads CASSFGRGQSYEQYF. CDR3 nucleotide sequence: TGTGCCAGCAGTTTTGGTAGGGGACAAAGCTACGAGCAGTACTTC.

The chain uses TRBV6-2 or TRBV6-3 and TRBJ1-5, with 9 nucleotides matching TRBD1. CDR3 size: 19 residues. V was clipped by 3 bases and J by 2 bases; unmatched bases: 14. CDR1 and CDR2 (germline): MNHEY, SVGEGT. The DNA for the CDR3 is TGTGCCAGCAGTTATGTACCTTTTAACAGGGGGCGAGGCAATCAGCCCCAGCATTTT. Translating it yields CASSYVPFNRGRGNQPQHF.

The J gene is TRBJ2-3, the V gene TRBV5-5; TRBD2 aligns across 16 bases. CDR1 SGHKS and CDR2 YYEKEE come from the germline V gene (reference sequence). This CDR3 has 18 residues. Trimming took 5 bases from V and 4 from J; bases not matched to a gene: 10. The CDR3 region is CASSTGTSGRANADTQYF. For the CDR3, the DNA is TGTGCCAGCAGTACCGGGACTAGCGGGAGGGCAAACGCAGATACGCAGTATTTT.

J is TRBJ2-2 and V is TRBV4-1; 10 bases align to TRBD2. Germline assignment: CDR1 MGHRA and CDR2 YSYEKL. V was pared by 3 bases and J by 4 bases, with 11 bases of the junction left unmatched. The length of the CDR3 is 18 residues. CDR3 loop: CASSHVVSGRPATGELFF. The CDR3 DNA is TGCGCCAGCAGCCATGTGGTTAGCGGGAGGCCGGCCACCGGGGAGCTGTTTTTT.

The rearrangement uses TRBV6-5 and TRBJ1-2, with 7 bases fitting TRBD1. The CDR3 is made up of 14 amino acids. The V segment lost 6 bases and the J segment 2 bases; nucleotides outside the gene matches: 6. Germline V gene sequence: CDR1 MNHEY, CDR2 SVGAGI. CDR3 sequence reads: CASSRPGQNYGYTF. The CDR3 nucleotides are TGTGCCAGCAGCCGCCCGGGACAGAACTATGGCTACACCTTC.

This chain joins TRBV10-3 and TRBJ2-3, with D perhaps TRBD1 (7 bases). The CDR3 has 13 amino acids. Germline V lookup: CDR1 ENHRY, CDR2 SYGVKD. V was pared by 7 bases and J by 4 bases, with 12 bases between. In DNA form, the CDR3 reads TGTGCCATCACCCAGGGGGGCCCAGATACGCAGTATTTT. It encodes CAITQGGPDTQYF.